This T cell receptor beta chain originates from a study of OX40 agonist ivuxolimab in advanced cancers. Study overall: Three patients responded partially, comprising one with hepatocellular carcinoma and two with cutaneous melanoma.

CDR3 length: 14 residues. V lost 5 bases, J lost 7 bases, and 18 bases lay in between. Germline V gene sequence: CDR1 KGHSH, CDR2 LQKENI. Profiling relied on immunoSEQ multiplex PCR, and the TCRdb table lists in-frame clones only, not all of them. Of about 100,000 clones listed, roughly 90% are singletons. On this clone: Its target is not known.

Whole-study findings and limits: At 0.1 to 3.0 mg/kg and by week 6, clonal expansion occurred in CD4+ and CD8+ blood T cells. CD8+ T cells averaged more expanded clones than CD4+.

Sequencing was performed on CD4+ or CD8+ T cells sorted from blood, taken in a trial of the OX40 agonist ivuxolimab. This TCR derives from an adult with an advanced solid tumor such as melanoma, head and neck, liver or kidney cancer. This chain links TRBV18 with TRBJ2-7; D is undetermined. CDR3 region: CASSTGPTMWEQYF. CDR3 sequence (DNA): TGTGCCAGCTCAACCGGGCCCACTATGTGGGAGCAGTACTTC. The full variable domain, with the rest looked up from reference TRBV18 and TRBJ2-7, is NAGVMQNPRHLVRRRGQEARLRCSPMKGHSHVYWYRQLPEEGLKFMVYLQKENIIDESGMPKERFSAEFPKEGPSILRIQQVVRGDSAAYFCASSTGPTMWEQYFGPGTRLTVT.